This T cell receptor beta chain was observed in a study of spatial heterogeneity in lung cancer. Noted time point: sample taken at primary tumor resection. TCRs were sequenced from unsorted whole RNA of tumor, nontumor lung or PBMC. CDR1 is MDHEN and CDR2 is SYDVKM in the germline V gene. The length of the CDR3 is 15 residues. One entry per CDR3 protein results from TCRdb running MiXCR on the 5' RACE reads. The table includes more than 9,500 distinct CDR3 sequences, about a sixth detected once. About this clonotype: One base away lies a much larger clone, so this may be a sequencing read error.

The chain has TRBV28 and TRBJ2-7, with TRBD1 matching over 11 bases. This receptor was identified in a male donor with early-stage non-small cell lung cancer. The sample was PBMCs, taken at surgery. The CDR3 DNA is TGTACCAGCAGCTCACCGGGACAGGGGGTTAACGAGCAGTACTTC. Translating it yields CTSSSPGQGVNEQYF. Full variable domain (missing parts from reference TRBV28 and TRBJ2-7): DVKVTQSSRYLVKRTGEKVFLECVQDMDHENMFWYRQDPGLGLRLIYFSYDVKMKEKGDIPEGYSVSREKKERFSLILESASTNQTSMYLCTSSSPGQGVNEQYFGPGTRLTVT.